The T cell receptor (beta chain) described here comes from a study of breast tumors, draining lymph nodes, adjacent tissues. General study findings and limits: Findings are consistent with lymph node origin and intratumoral expansion of most tumor T cells.

Breast cancer patients provided tissue from their axillary draining lymph nodes. On this clonotype: Its target is unknown.

TCRdb reprocessed the multiplex PCR reads via MiXCR and lists one record per CDR3 protein. The table lists fewer than 250,000 distinct CDR3 sequences, 32% of them singletons. The V gene's germline CDR1 is SGHTS and CDR2 YDEGEE. V shed 1 base and J 5 bases; nucleotides not matched to a gene: 18. The CDR3 sequence is 20 residues long. The V and J genes are TRBV5-8 and TRBJ2-5; 12 bases map to TRBD1. This receptor was obtained from a female donor with breast cancer. Some clones in this sample may be carry-over from other donors' samples. Sequenced input: axillary lymph node tissue. The CDR3, as DNA: TGTGCCAGCAGCTTGTTTGGCGGGCCGGGACAGGGGGCTCTTGGGGAGACCCAGTACTTC. Translated: CASSLFGGPGQGALGETQYF.